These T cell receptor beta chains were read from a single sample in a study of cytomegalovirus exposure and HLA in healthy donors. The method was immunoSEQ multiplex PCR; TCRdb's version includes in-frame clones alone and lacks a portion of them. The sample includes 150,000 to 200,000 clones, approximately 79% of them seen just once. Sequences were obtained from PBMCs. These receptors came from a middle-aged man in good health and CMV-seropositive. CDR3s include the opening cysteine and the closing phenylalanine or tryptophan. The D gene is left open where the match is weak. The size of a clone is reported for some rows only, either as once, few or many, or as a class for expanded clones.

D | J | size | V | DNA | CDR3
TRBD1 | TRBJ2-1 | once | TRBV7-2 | TGTGCCAGCAGCCCAAGGACAGGGGGCGCGGGTGAGCAGTTCTTC | CASSPRTGGAGEQFF
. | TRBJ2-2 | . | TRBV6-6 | TGTGCCAGCAGTATGCAGGGGAACACCGGGGAGCTGTTTTTT | CASSMQGNTGELFF
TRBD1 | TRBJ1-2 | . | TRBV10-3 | TGTGCCATAGGCCCCGGGACAGTGATGGGCTACACCTTC | CAIGPGTVMGYTF
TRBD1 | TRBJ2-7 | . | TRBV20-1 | TGCAGTGCTAGGACAGGGGGGGAGCAGTACTTC | CSARTGGEQYF
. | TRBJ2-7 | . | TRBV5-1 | TGCGCCAGCAGCTTAGAAACCGGGACAATGTGGGAGCAGTACTTC | CASSLETGTMWEQYF
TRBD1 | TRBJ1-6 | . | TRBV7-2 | TGTGCCAGCAGCTTAAGTTTAGGGGGCGCGGGTTCACCCCTCCACTTT | CASSLSLGGAGSPLHF
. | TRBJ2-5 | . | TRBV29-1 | TGCAGCGTTGCTCGGCAGGGGGGACCAACCCCCGAGACCCAGTACTTC | CSVARQGGPTPETQYF
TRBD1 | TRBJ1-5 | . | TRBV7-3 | TGTGCCAGCAGCTCCTCAGGGGGCGAGGGTCAGCCCCAGCATTTT | CASSSSGGEGQPQHF
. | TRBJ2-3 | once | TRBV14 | TGTGCCAGCAGCCAAGGGAGTGGAGCGCTAAGCACAGATACGCAGTATTTT | CASSQGSGALSTDTQYF
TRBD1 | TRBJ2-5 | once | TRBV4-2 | TGTGCCAGCAGCCAAGATGGACAGGGGCAAGAGACCCAGTACTTC | CASSQDGQGQETQYF
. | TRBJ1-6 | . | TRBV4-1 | TGCGCCAGCAGCCAAGATTTGGCCAGGGTCGGCAGCACCCTCCACTTT | CASSQDLARVGSTLHF
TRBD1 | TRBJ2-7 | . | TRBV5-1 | TGCGCCAGCAGCTTGGGGACAGGAATCTACGAGCAGTACTTC | CASSLGTGIYEQYF
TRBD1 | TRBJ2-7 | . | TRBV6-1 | TGTGCCAGCAGGGACAGGGGGAAGGACGAGCAGTACTTC | CASRDRGKDEQYF
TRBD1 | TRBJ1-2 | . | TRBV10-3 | TGTGCCATCAGCGGGGACAGTCTCTATGGCTACACCTTC | CAISGDSLYGYTF
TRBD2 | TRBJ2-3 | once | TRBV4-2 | TGTGCCAGCAGCCAAGGAGCGACTAGCGGGGTCGATACGCAGTATTTT | CASSQGATSGVDTQYF
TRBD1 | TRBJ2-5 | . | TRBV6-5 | TGTGCCAGCAGCTCGGGACAGACCCAAGAGACCCAGTACTTC | CASSSGQTQETQYF
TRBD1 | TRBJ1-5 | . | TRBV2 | TGTGCCAGCAGTGAAATCCAGGGGGCTTGGGGCAATCAGCCCCAGCATTTT | CASSEIQGAWGNQPQHF
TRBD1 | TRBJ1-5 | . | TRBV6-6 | TGTGCCAGCAGTCGGGACAGCTCCAATCAGCCCCAGCATTTT | CASSRDSSNQPQHF
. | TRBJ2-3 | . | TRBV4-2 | TGTGCCAGCAGCCAAGCCCTCGGACACCGAGATTCAGATACGCAGTATTTT | CASSQALGHRDSDTQYF
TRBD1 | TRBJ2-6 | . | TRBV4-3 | TGCGCCAGCAGCCTCGGACAGGCGGGGGCCAACGTCCTGACTTTC | CASSLGQAGANVLTF
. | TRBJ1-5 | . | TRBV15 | TGTGCCACCAGCCGGGGAGGGGATCAGCCCCAGCATTTT | CATSRGGDQPQHF
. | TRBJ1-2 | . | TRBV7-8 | TGTGCCAGCAGCCCTTTGATGAGTGATGGCTACACCTTC | CASSPLMSDGYTF
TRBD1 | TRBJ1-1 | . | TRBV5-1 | TGCGCCAGCAGCACCGGACAGGGCCTGAGGACTGAAGCTTTCTTT | CASSTGQGLRTEAFF
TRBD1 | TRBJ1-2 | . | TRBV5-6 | TGTGCCAGCAGCTTGGACAGGGGTGGCCATGGCTACACCTTC | CASSLDRGGHGYTF
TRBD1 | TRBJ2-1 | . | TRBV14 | TGTGCCAGCAGCTACGACAAACAGGGGGTGGGCGAGCAGTTCTTC | CASSYDKQGVGEQFF
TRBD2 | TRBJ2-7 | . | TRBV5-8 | TGTGCCAGCAGCTTGCGGGGGGGCGAGCAGTACTTC | CASSLRGGEQYF
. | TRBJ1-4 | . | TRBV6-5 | TGTGCCAGCAGGGCCCCTGCCGCAACTAATGAAAAACTGTTTTTT | CASRAPAATNEKLFF
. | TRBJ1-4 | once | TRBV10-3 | TGTGCCATCAGCGGAGAGGGAGTTGCAACTAATGAAAAACTGTTTTTT | CAISGEGVATNEKLFF
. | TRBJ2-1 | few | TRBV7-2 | TGTGCCAGCAGCGGTTACCTAGACAATGAGCAGTTCTTC | CASSGYLDNEQFF
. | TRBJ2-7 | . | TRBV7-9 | TGTGCCAGCAGAGGGGAGGAACAGGGGACCTACGAGCAGTACTTC | CASRGEEQGTYEQYF
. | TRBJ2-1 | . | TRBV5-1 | TGCGCCAGCAGCTTGGCGGACAGTTACTACAATGAGCAGTTCTTC | CASSLADSYYNEQFF
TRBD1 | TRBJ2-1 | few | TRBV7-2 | TGTGCCAGCAGCTTAGTCCCGACAGGGCCCTACAATGAGCAGTTCTTC | CASSLVPTGPYNEQFF
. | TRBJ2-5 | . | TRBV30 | TGTGCCTGGCAGAGAGGGGAGACCCAGTACTTC | CAWQRGETQYF
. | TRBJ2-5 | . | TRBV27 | TGTGCCAGCAGTTTATCCCAGGGGTCCGCCGAGACCCAGTACTTC | CASSLSQGSAETQYF
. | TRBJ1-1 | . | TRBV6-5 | TGTGCCAGCAGTGAATCCGGGGTGTTGATAGCTTTCTTT | CASSESGVLIAFF
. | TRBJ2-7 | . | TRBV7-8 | TGTGCCAGCAGCTCGTTCTTACAGGGTACGATGCCCTACGAGCAGTACTTC | CASSSFLQGTMPYEQYF
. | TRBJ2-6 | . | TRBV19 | TGTGCCAGTAGTATGGTTCCGGCGGGGTTAGGCTCTGGGGCCAACGTCCTGACTTTC | CASSMVPAGLGSGANVLTF
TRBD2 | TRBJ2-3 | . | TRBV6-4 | TGTGCCTGCGAGCGGGGGACAGATACGCAGTATTTT | CACERGTDTQYF
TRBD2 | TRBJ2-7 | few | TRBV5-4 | TGTGCCAGCAGCATTGGGACTAGCCGTTACGAGCAGTACTTC | CASSIGTSRYEQYF
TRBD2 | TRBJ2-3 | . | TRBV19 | TGTGCCAGTAGTACCCTCGGACTCAGGACTAGTTCGCGCACAGATACGCAGTATTTT | CASSTLGLRTSSRTDTQYF
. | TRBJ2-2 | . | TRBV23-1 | TGCGCCAGCATTCTAAATTGGGACATCCGGAACACCGGGGAGCTGTTTTTT | CASILNWDIRNTGELFF
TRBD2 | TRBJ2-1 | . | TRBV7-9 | TGTGCCAGTAAGCCCGGGACCGGGGGGAATGAGCAGTTCTTC | CASKPGTGGNEQFF